This record concerns one T cell receptor (beta chain) sequence. Its antigen is not yet known. Qualities for individual bases were not recorded, and no much larger clone is one base off. This record belongs to a study of blood T cell repertoires in COVID-19 (dated by TCRdb to the early 2020s). For context, the study as a whole: Collaborator samples came from the United States, Italy and Spain and covered acute and convalescent phases of COVID-19. The material from the prospective study consisted of cDNA or gDNA derived from T cells, B-cell-depleted T cells, or PBMCs. Subjects who had been exposed to COVID-19, were actively infected with it, or had recovered from it provided the deeply sampled blood TCRbeta repertoires that made up the dataset. The repertoires were released in a freely available public database intended as a resource for research on the immune response to SARS-CoV-2. The samples were drawn from the first 160 participants of the ongoing ImmuneRACE study and from 950 to 1,500 subjects provided by 6 global collaborators. Nearly every sample came with metadata listing a de-identified subject ID, COVID-19 status, age in years and sex. Where HLA class I and class II types were available, the types were taken from metadata supplied by the sample provider, not from assay-based typing.

TCRbeta CDR3 regions were amplified from genomic DNA by means of the immunoSEQ Assay, a bias-controlled multiplex PCR. As for the original processing: Within the assay, amplification of reference gene primers was used to estimate how many nucleated cells each sample contained. To quantify the absolute abundance of each unique TCRbeta CDR3 rearrangement, sequence reads were collapsed and filtered. For each sample, productive Simpson clonality was calculated as the square root of Simpson's diversity index across productive rearrangements. TCRdb mirrors the immuneACCESS table, restricted to in-frame sequences. Some clones are absent from its copies; in checked studies, under half trace to an unresolved V gene, and the reason for the others is unknown. Clonal size and the V and J genes are those of that table, whereas D and trimming came from the DNA. The sample table lists 230,000 or so clones, roughly 90% of them with a count of one. The ten top clones hold about 2.1% of the sample.

Inclusive of the bounding cysteine and phenylalanine, the CDR3 is 17 residues long. Only CDR3 DNA remains: 51 bases, in frame from the first base. The germline V gene (reference sequence) provides CDR1 LNHDA and CDR2 SQIVND. The junction carries 28 bases between V and J, which are trimmed by 7 bases and 9 bases respectively. What the authors observed across the whole study: The amount of clinical and demographic metadata varied by source and participant and was provided uncurated.

At one collaborating source in Seattle, patients were enrolled during active infection and were followed longitudinally through the course of disease. Each collaborating institution followed its own protocols to collect whole blood in K2EDTA tubes. For TCRbeta analysis, collaborators shipped samples as frozen whole blood, isolated PBMCs, or DNA extracted from either of those sample types. This receptor was taken from a woman aged 60 to 75 with COVID-19, enrolled during active disease. The rearrangement combines TRBV19 with TRBJ1-5; the best D guess is TRBD1, with 5 bases matching. The sample taken for sequencing was peripheral blood. The DNA is as follows: TGTGCCAGTACCCTTAATGGGGTGGGGCTCACTCTTTCGCCCCAGCATTTT. It translates as CASTLNGVGLTLSPQHF.